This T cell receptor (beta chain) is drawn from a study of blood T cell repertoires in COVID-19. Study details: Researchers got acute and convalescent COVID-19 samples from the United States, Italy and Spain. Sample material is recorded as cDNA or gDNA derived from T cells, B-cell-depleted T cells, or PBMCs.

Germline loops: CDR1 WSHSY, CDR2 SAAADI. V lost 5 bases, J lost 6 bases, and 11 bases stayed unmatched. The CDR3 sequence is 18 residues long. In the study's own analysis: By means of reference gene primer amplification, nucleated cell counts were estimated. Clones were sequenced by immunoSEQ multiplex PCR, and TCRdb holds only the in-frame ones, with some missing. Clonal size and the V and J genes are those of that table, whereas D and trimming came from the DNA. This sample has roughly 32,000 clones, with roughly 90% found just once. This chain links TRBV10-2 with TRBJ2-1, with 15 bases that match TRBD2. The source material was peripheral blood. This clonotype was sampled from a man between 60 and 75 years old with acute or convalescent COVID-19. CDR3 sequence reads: CASSPGLAGGKMGNEQFF. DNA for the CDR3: TGCGCCAGCAGTCCGGGACTAGCGGGAGGCAAGATGGGCAATGAGCAGTTCTTC.